These 17 T cell receptor beta chains were sequenced from one sample in a study of shared T cell receptors in the human thymus. TCRdb's table, derived via immunoSEQ multiplex PCR, lists solely in-frame clones and lacks some. This table holds hundreds of thousands of clones, around 87% found once. These sequences were also reported in another study, on human thymus T cells.

The sequenced sample consisted of thymocytes. The receptors here all came from a boy under two years old with a congenital heart defect.

With regard to this clone: The same CDR3 arises from other DNA sequences in this sample as well. The CDR3 loop reads CASSLFGDSGTGELFF. CDR3 coding DNA: TGCGCCAGCAGCTTGTTCGGAGACTCCGGTACCGGGGAGCTGTTTTTT. This chain uses TRBV5-1 with TRBJ2-2; D is ambiguous. This CDR3 is built from 16 residues. CDR1 is SGHRS and CDR2 is YFSETQ in the germline V gene. The V gene lost 1 base and the J gene lost 5 bases, with 15 bases spanning the gap.

The CDR3 nucleotides read TGTGCCAGCAGAAGGACTAGCGGCTACAATGAGCAGTTCTTC. Its protein product is CASRRTSGYNEQFF. The chain recombines TRBV27 with TRBJ2-1; 10 nucleotides line up with TRBD2. Germline CDR1 MNHEY, CDR2 SMNVEV (reference sequence). CDR3 length equals 14 residues. Trimming removed 6 bases from V and 3 bases from J; junction bases left unmatched: 2.

The J gene is TRBJ1-3, the V gene TRBV5-1, with unresolved D. Germline values: CDR1 SGHRS, CDR2 YFSETQ. V was cut by 0 bases and J by 2 bases, with 12 bases left in between. CDR3 length: 16 residues. CDR3 amino acids: CASSLGNLGAGNTIYF. Written as DNA, the CDR3 is TGCGCCAGCAGCTTGGGGAATCTGGGAGCTGGAAACACCATATATTTT.

The chain has TRBV10-3 and TRBJ2-7; D perhaps matches TRBD2 (6 bases). In germline, CDR1 is ENHRY, CDR2 SYGVKD. The CDR3 is made up of 17 amino acids. The V end lost 3 bases, the J end lost 3 bases, and 21 bases lay between the germline ends. In DNA, the CDR3 is TGTGCCATCAGTGATGGGGCTAGCGTTGGCTATAGCTACGAGCAGTACTTC. Encoded protein: CAISDGASVGYSYEQYF.

This chain uses TRBV5-5 with TRBJ1-6, with unresolved D. This CDR3 has 14 residues. Germline CDR1 is SGHKS and CDR2 is YYEKEE (reference sequence). The V gene lost 4 bases and the J gene lost 7 bases, with 12 bases spanning the gap. CDR3 in amino acids: CASSQEGGNSPLHF. Here the CDR3 DNA reads TGTGCCAGCAGCCAGGAGGGTGGGAATTCACCCCTCCACTTT.

This clone has more than one count but fewer than ten. The chain combines TRBV28 with TRBJ1-1; a weak D match, TRBD1 (6 bases). This CDR3 contains 11 residues. Looked up from germline, CDR1 is MDHEN and CDR2 is SYDVKM. Trimming removed 5 bases at V and 11 bases at J, with 12 bases between. The CDR3 DNA reads TGTGCCAGCAGTCACAGGGAGTGTGCTTTCTTT. It translates to CASSHRECAFF.

This chain uses TRBV28 with TRBJ1-5, with 7 bases fitting TRBD1. V lost 5 bases and J lost 6; bases outside the gene matches: 4. Germline loops: CDR1 MDHEN, CDR2 SYDVKM. The CDR3 is 13 amino acids. In DNA, the CDR3 is TGTGCCAGCAGTAAACAGGGGAGTCAGCCCCAGCATTTT. This sequence encodes CASSKQGSQPQHF. Full variable domain (remainder filled in from reference TRBV28 and TRBJ1-5): DVKVTQSSRYLVKRTGEKVFLECVQDMDHENMFWYRQDPGLGLRLIYFSYDVKMKEKGDIPEGYSVSREKKERFSLILESASTNQTSMYLCASSKQGSQPQHFGDGTRLSIL.

The V call is TRBV5-8, the J call TRBJ2-7, with TRBD2 matching 7 bases. V lost 0 bases, J lost 0 bases, and 15 bases stayed unmatched. Per germline, CDR1 SGHTS and CDR2 YDEGEE. This CDR3 has 19 residues. The CDR3 nucleotides are TGTGCCAGCAGCTTGGGTGGACCCTTTAGCGGGTCGACCTCCTACGAGCAGTACTTC. This encodes CASSLGGPFSGSTSYEQYF.

This clone was recorded once. The gene calls are TRBV9 and TRBJ2-3; 10 bases line up with TRBD2. Trimming at V came to 0 bases and at J to 5 bases, leaving 3 bases not matched to a gene. Germline CDR1 SGDLS, CDR2 YYNGEE. CDR3 length equals 15 residues. CDR3 nucleotide sequence: TGTGCCAGCAGCGTAGATGGACTAGCGGTAGATACGCAGTATTTT. It is translated as CASSVDGLAVDTQYF.

The chain carries TRBV10-3 and TRBJ1-2; perhaps TRBD1 as D (6 bases). V lost 8 bases and J 5 bases, leaving 18 bases between the germline ends. The CDR3 has 14 residues. Germline values: CDR1 ENHRY, CDR2 SYGVKD. CDR3 sequence (DNA): TGTGCCATCTGGAGCGACAGGCCTACTTATGGCTACACCTTC. Residues: CAIWSDRPTYGYTF.

As to this clone: The same CDR3 is also encoded by other DNA sequences in this sample. This rearrangement joins TRBV19 to TRBJ2-5; D is unclear. Germline V lookup: CDR1 LNHDA, CDR2 SQIVND (reference sequence). Trimming took off 3 bases at V and 5 bases at J, with 4 bases between the two ends. CDR3 length: 11 residues. CDR3 DNA: TGTGCCAGTAGTATCTCGGAGACCCAGTACTTC. Its translation is CASSISETQYF.

The rearrangement joins TRBV19 to TRBJ2-7; D possibly corresponds to TRBD1 (5 bases). The CDR3 is made up of 13 amino acids. V lost 5 bases, J lost 2 bases, and 10 bases lay in between. Germline assignment: CDR1 LNHDA and CDR2 SQIVND (reference sequence). This CDR3 is CASSLRDTYEQYF. CDR3 sequence (DNA): TGTGCCAGTAGTCTCAGGGATACCTACGAGCAGTACTTC.

The chain recombines TRBV19 with TRBJ2-1, with 14 bases identical to TRBD2. The CDR3 totals 21 residues. The trim removed 10 bases at V and 1 base at J, leaving 21 bases unmatched. Germline V gene data show CDR1 as LNHDA and CDR2 as SQIVND (reference sequence). CDR3 amino acids: CATTTGVRGLAGVKSYNEQFF. CDR3 DNA sequence: TGTGCCACAACGACAGGCGTAAGGGGACTAGCGGGAGTCAAGTCCTACAATGAGCAGTTCTTC.

V is TRBV4-3 and J is TRBJ2-1; a possible D gene is TRBD2 (6 bases). The V end was cut by 4 bases, the J end by 8 bases, with 21 bases between. The CDR3 sequence is 16 residues long. CDR1 is LGHNA, CDR2 YSLEER, per germline. The CDR3 reads CASSPSGVPYGDEQFF. The CDR3, as DNA: TGCGCCAGCAGCCCCTCGGGAGTACCATACGGGGATGAGCAGTTCTTC.

This clone has more than one count but fewer than ten. This chain connects TRBV11-2 to TRBJ1-4; no clear D gene. The CDR3 contains 13 residues. The V end lost 1 base, the J end lost 5 bases, and 5 bases lay between the germline ends. Per germline, CDR1 SGHAT and CDR2 FQNNGV. The CDR3, as DNA: TGTGCCAGCAGCTTAGCTTTGAATGAAAAACTGTTTTTT. Translated, it gives CASSLALNEKLFF.

This clone was seen once. CDR3 residues: CASSLDRGKNTEAFF. In DNA, the CDR3 is TGTGCCAGCAGCTTAGACAGGGGGAAGAACACTGAAGCTTTCTTT. This sequence joins TRBV11-2 and TRBJ1-1; the match to TRBD1 covers 7 bases. The CDR3 totals 15 residues. V lost 0 bases, J lost 1 base, and 2 bases stayed unmatched. CDR1 SGHAT and CDR2 FQNNGV come from the germline V gene.

J is TRBJ2-3 and V is TRBV30, with 10 nucleotides matching TRBD2. The ends lost 2 bases at V and 3 bases at J; junction bases unmatched: 8. CDR1 is GTSNPN, CDR2 SVGIG, per germline (reference sequence). The CDR3 covers 16 residues. The CDR3 here is CAWSNRTSGTTDTQYF. The CDR3 coding sequence is TGTGCCTGGAGTAACCGGACTAGCGGAACTACAGATACGCAGTATTTT.